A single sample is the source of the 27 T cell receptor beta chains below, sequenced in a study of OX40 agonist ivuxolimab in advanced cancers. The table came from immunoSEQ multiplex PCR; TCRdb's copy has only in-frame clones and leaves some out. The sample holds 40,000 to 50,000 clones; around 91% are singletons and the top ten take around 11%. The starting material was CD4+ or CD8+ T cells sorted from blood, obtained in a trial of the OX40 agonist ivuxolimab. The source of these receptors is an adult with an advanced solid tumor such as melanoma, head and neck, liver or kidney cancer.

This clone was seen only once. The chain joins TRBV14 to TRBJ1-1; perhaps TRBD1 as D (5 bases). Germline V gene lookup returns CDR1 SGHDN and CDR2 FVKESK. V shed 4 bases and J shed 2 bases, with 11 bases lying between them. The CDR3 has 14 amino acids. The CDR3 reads CASSPLQDNTEAFF. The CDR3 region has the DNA TGTGCCAGCAGCCCCTTACAGGACAACACTGAAGCTTTCTTT.

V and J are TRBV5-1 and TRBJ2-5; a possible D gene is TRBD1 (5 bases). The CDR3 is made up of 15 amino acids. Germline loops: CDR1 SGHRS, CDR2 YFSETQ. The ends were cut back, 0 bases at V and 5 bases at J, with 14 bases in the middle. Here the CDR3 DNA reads TGCGCCAGCAGCTTGGCCGCAGGGATTGGGGAGACCCAGTACTTC. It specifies CASSLAAGIGETQYF.

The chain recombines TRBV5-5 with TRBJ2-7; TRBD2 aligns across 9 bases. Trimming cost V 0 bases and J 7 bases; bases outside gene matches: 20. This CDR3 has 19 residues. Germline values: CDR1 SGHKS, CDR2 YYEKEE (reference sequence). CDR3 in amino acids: CASSLGLSPLAGPQGEQYF. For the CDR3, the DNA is TGTGCCAGCAGCTTGGGTCTATCCCCACTAGCGGGTCCACAGGGGGAGCAGTACTTC.

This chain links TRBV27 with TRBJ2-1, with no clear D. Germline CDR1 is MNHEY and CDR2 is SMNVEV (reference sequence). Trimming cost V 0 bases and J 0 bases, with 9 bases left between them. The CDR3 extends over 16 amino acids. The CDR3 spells CASSLSPTSSYNEQFF. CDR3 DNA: TGTGCCAGCAGTTTATCCCCGACGAGCTCCTACAATGAGCAGTTCTTC.

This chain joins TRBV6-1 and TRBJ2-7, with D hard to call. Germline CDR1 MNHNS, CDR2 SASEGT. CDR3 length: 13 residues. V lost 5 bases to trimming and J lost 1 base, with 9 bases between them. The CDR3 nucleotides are TGTGCCAGCAGTTGGACGTCGTCCTACGAGCAGTACTTC. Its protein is CASSWTSSYEQYF.

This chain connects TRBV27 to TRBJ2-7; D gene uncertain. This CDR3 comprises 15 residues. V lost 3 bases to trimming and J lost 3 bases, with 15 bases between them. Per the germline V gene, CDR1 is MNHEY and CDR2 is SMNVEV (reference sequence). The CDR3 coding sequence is TGTGCCAGCAGTTTTGTGGCTAACGGGCTCTACGAGCAGTACTTC. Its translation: CASSFVANGLYEQYF.

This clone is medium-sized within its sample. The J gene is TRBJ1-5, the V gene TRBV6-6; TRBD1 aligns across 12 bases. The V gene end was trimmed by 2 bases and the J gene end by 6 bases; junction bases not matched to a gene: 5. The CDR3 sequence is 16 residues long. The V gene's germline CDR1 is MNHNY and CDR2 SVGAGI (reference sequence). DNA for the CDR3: TGTGCCAGCAGTTACGAGGGACAGGGGGCGAGTCAGCCCCAGCATTTT. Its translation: CASSYEGQGASQPQHF.

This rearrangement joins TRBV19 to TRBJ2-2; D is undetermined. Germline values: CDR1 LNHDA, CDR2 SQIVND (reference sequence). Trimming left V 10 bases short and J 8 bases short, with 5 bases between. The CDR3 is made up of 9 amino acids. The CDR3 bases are TGTGCCATCCAGGGGGAGCTGTTTTTT. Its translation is CAIQGELFF.

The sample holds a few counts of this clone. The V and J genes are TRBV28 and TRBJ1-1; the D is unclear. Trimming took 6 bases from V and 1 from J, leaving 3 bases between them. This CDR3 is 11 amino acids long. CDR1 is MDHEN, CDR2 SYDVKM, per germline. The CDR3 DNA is TGTGCCAGCAGCTGGAACACTGAAGCTTTCTTT. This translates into CASSWNTEAFF. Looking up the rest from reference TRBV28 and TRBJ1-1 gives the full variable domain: DVKVTQSSRYLVKRTGEKVFLECVQDMDHENMFWYRQDPGLGLRLIYFSYDVKMKEKGDIPEGYSVSREKKERFSLILESASTNQTSMYLCASSWNTEAFFGQGTRLTVV.

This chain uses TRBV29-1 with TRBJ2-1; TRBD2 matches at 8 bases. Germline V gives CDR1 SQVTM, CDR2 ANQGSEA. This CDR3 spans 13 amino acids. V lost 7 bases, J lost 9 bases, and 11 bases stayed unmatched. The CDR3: CSAETGTSSEQFF. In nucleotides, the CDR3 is TGCAGCGCAGAAACCGGGACTAGTAGTGAGCAGTTCTTC.

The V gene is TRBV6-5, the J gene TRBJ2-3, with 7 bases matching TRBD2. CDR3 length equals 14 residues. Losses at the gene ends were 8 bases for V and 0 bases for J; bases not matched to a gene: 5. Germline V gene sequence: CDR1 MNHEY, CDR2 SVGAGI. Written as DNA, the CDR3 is TGTGCCAGCGGTACTAGCGAAAGCACAGATACGCAGTATTTT. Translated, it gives CASGTSESTDTQYF.

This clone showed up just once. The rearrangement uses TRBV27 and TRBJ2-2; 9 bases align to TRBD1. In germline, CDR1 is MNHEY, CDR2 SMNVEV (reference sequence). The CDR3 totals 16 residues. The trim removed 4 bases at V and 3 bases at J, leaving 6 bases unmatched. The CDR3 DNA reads TGTGCCAGCAGTTCCTCCGACAGGGGGTACACCGGGGAGCTGTTTTTT. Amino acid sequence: CASSSSDRGYTGELFF.

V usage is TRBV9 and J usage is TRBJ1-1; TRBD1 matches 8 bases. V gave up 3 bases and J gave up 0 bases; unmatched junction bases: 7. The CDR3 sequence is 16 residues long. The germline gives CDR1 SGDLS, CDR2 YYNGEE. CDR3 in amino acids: CASSDHRDRLNTEAFF. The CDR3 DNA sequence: TGTGCCAGCAGCGACCACCGGGACAGGCTGAACACTGAAGCTTTCTTT. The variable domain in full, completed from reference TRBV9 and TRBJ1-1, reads DSGVTQTPKHLITATGQRVTLRCSPRSGDLSVYWYQQSLDQGLQFLIQYYNGEERAKGNILERFSAQQFPDLHSELNLSSLELGDSALYFCASSDHRDRLNTEAFFGQGTRLTVV.

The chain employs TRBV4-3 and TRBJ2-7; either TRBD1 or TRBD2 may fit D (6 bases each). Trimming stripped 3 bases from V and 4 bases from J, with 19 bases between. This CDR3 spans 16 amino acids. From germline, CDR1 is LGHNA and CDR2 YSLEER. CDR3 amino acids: CASSHGGGGVVYEQYF. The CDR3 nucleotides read TGCGCCAGCAGCCACGGCGGAGGGGGAGTGGTATACGAGCAGTACTTC.

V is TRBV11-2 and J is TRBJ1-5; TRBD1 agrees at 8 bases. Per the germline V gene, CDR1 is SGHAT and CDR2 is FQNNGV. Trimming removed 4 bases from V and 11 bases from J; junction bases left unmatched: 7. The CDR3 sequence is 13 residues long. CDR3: CASSSSGTGAQHF. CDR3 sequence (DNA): TGTGCCAGCAGCTCATCTGGGACAGGCGCCCAGCATTTT.

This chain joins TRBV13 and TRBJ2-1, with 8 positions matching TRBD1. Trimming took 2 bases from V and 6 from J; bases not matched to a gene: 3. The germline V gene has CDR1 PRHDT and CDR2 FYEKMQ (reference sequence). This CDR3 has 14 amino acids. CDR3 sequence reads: CASSLLQGANEQFF. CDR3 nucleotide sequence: TGTGCCAGCAGCTTACTGCAGGGGGCCAATGAGCAGTTCTTC.

This chain's CDR3 is CASRTVGGYTF. The CDR3 DNA follows: TGTGCCAGTAGGACAGTCGGGGGCTACACCTTC. The rearrangement links TRBV19 to TRBJ1-2; tentative D call: TRBD1 (5 bases). CDR1 is LNHDA and CDR2 is SQIVND in the germline V gene (reference sequence). The CDR3 is made up of 11 amino acids. Trimming pared 6 bases from V and 8 bases from J, leaving 10 bases between. Variable domain in full (rest from reference TRBV19 and TRBJ1-2): DGGITQSPKYLFRKEGQNVTLSCEQNLNHDAMYWYRQDPGQGLRLIYYSQIVNDFQKGDIAEGYSVSREKKESFPLTVTSAQKNPTAFYLCASRTVGGYTFGSGTRLTVV.

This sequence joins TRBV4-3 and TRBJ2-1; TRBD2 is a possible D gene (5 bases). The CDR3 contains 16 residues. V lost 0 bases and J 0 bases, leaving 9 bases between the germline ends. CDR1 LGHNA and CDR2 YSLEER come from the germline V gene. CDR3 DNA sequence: TGCGCCAGCAGCCAAGACGCTGGGAGCTCCTACAATGAGCAGTTCTTC. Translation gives CASSQDAGSSYNEQFF.

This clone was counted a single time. CDR3 residues: CASKTSGKPDTQYF. In DNA, the CDR3 is TGTGCCAGTAAGACTAGCGGGAAACCGGATACGCAGTATTTT. The rearrangement uses TRBV5-4 and TRBJ2-3, with TRBD2 identical over 11 bases. This CDR3 region has 14 residues. V lost 8 bases and J lost 6; bases outside the gene matches: 8. The germline V gene has CDR1 SGHNT and CDR2 YYREEE (reference sequence).

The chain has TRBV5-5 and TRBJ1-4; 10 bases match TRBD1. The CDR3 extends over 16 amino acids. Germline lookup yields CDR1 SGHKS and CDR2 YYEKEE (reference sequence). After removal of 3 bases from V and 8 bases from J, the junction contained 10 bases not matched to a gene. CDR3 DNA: TGTGCCAGCAGCTCACCCGACAGGGGGCGCGGGGAAAAACTGTTTTTT. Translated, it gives CASSSPDRGRGEKLFF.

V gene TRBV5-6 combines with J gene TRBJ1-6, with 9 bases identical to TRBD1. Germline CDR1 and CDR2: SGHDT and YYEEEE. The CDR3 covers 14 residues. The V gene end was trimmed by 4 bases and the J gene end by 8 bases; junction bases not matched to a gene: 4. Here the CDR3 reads CASSPDRGYSPLHF. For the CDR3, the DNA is TGTGCCAGCAGCCCGGACAGGGGTTATTCACCCCTCCACTTT.

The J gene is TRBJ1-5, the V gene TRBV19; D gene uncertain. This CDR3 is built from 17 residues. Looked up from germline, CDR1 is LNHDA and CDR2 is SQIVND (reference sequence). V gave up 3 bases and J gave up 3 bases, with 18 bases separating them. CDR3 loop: CASSIPGGGKTNQPQHF. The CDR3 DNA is TGTGCCAGTAGTATCCCGGGAGGCGGGAAAACCAATCAGCCCCAGCATTTT.

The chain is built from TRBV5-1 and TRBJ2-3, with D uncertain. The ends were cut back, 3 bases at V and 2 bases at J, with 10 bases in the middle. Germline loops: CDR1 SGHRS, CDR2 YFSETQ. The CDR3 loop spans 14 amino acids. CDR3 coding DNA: TGCGCCAGCAGCTCGGACCAATTCACAGATACGCAGTATTTT. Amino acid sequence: CASSSDQFTDTQYF.

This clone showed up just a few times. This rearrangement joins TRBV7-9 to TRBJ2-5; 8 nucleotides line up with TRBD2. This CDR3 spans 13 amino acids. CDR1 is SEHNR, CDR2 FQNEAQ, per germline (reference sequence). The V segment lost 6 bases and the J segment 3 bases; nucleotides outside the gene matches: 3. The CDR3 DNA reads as TGTGCCAGCAGACCCGGGAGGGAAGAGACCCAGTACTTC. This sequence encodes CASRPGREETQYF.

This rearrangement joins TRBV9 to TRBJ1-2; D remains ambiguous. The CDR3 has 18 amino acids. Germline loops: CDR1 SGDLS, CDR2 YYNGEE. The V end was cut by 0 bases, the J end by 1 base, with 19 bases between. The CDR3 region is CASSVEGSGPEGNYGYTF. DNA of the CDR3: TGTGCCAGCAGCGTAGAGGGCTCCGGGCCAGAGGGTAACTATGGCTACACCTTC.

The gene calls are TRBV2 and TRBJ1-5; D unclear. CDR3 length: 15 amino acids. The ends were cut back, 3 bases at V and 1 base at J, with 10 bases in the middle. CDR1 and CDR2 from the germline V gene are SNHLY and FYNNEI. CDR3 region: CASSENPSSNQPQHF. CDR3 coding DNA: TGTGCCAGCAGTGAGAACCCGTCGAGCAATCAGCCCCAGCATTTT.

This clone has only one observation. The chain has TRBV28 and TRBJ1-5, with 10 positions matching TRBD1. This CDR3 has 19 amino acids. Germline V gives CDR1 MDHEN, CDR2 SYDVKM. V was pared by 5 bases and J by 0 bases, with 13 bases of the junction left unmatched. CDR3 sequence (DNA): TGTGCCAGCAGTCTCCATCCGGGACAGGGGTTAGATAGCAATCAGCCCCAGCATTTT. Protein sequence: CASSLHPGQGLDSNQPQHF.